This passage covers 30 T cell receptor beta chains from one sample sequenced in a study of blood T cell repertoires in COVID-19. Repertoires were generated with immunoSEQ multiplex PCR, while TCRdb's copy carries only in-frame clones and drops some. Of over 70,000 clones listed, approximately 90% were seen once; the top ten hold 2.5% to 3%. The sample taken for sequencing was peripheral blood. The receptors come from a man between 45 and 60 years old with COVID-19, enrolled during active disease.

CDR3 bases: TGTGCCGGGTTTCGGGGCGGGATCAACAATCAGCCCCAGCATTTT. It codes for CAGFRGGINNQPQHF. The chain couples TRBV6-5 to TRBJ1-5; possibly TRBD1 for D (5 bases). This CDR3 is 15 amino acids long. The V and J ends lost 11 bases and 3 bases respectively, with 20 bases between them. Germline V gene sequence: CDR1 MNHEY, CDR2 SVGAGI.

The gene calls are TRBV2 and TRBJ1-1; D not resolved. Per the germline V gene, CDR1 is SNHLY and CDR2 is FYNNEI. The V end lost 4 bases, the J end lost 0 bases, and 9 bases lay between the germline ends. The CDR3 length is 14 residues. This CDR3 reads CASSVTDLNTEAFF. The CDR3 bases are TGTGCCAGCAGTGTTACAGATTTGAACACTGAAGCTTTCTTT.

The V gene is TRBV5-6, the J gene TRBJ1-6, with no clear D. V was trimmed by 2 bases and J by 4 bases, leaving 10 bases between them. CDR1 SGHDT and CDR2 YYEEEE come from the germline V gene. This CDR3 has 15 residues. CDR3 sequence (DNA): TGTGCCAGCAGCTTAATTCCCGGTTATAATTCACCCCTCCACTTT. Protein: CASSLIPGYNSPLHF.

The chain is built from TRBV11-2 and TRBJ2-7; D remains unclear. CDR1 and CDR2 from the germline V gene are SGHAT and FQNNGV. CDR3 size: 15 residues. The V end lost 1 base, the J end lost 1 base, and 11 bases lay between the germline ends. The CDR3 region is CASSLVADGSYEQYF. The CDR3 DNA reads as TGTGCCAGCAGCTTAGTAGCTGATGGATCCTACGAGCAGTACTTC.

The chain couples TRBV10-2 to TRBJ2-7, with 7 bases matching TRBD1. CDR3 size: 11 residues. V shed 7 bases and J 7 bases; nucleotides not matched to a gene: 4. Per germline, CDR1 WSHSY and CDR2 SAAADI. CDR3 nucleotide sequence: TGCGCCAGCATGTCAGGGGGAGAGCAGTACGTC. Amino acid sequence: CASMSGGEQYV.

The V and J genes are TRBV6-5 and TRBJ2-3, with D possibly being TRBD1 (6 bases). The CDR3 runs 14 residues. Germline loops: CDR1 MNHEY, CDR2 SVGAGI. The V and J ends lost 2 bases and 2 bases respectively, with 8 bases between them. The chain's CDR3 is CASSYRQATDTQYF. The CDR3 DNA reads TGTGCCAGCAGTTACCGACAGGCCACAGATACGCAGTATTTT.

The rearrangement uses TRBV7-7 and TRBJ2-7; 7 bases line up with TRBD1. This CDR3 is built from 13 residues. V shed 4 bases and J 5 bases; nucleotides not matched to a gene: 5. Germline V gene sequence: CDR1 SSHAT, CDR2 FNYEAQ (reference sequence). CDR3 bases: TGTGCCAGCAGCTCTTATACAGGGGACGAGCAGTACTTC. Protein: CASSSYTGDEQYF. The whole variable domain, remainder taken from reference TRBV7-7 and TRBJ2-7, is GAGVSQSPRYKVTKRGQDVTLRCDPISSHATLYWYQQALGQGPEFLTYFNYEAQPDKSGLPSDRFSAERPEGSISTLTIQRTEQRDSAMYRCASSSYTGDEQYFGPGTRLTVT.

V gene TRBV30 combines with J gene TRBJ1-6; D perhaps matches TRBD1 (5 bases). V was shortened by 2 bases and J by 7 bases, with 9 bases between the two germline ends. The germline V gene encodes CDR1 GTSNPN and CDR2 SVGIG (reference sequence). The CDR3 extends over 13 amino acids. The CDR3 nucleotides read TGTGCCTGGAGTAGACAGACGAATTCACCCCTCCACTTT. Protein: CAWSRQTNSPLHF. The entire variable domain, with the rest obtained from reference TRBV30 and TRBJ1-6, is as follows: SQTIHQWPATLVQPVGSPLSLECTVEGTSNPNLYWYRQAAGRGLQLLFYSVGIGQISSEVPQNLSASRPQDRQFILSSKKLLLSDSGFYLCAWSRQTNSPLHFGNGTRLTVT.

V gene TRBV24-1 combines with J gene TRBJ2-2; D perhaps matches TRBD1 (5 bases). Trimming took 0 bases from V and 1 from J, leaving 5 bases between them. Germline V gene lookup returns CDR1 KGHDR and CDR2 SFDVKD. The CDR3 covers 15 residues. The DNA for the CDR3 is TGTGCCACCAGTGATTTGGACAGGAACACCGGGGAGCTGTTTTTT. Amino acids: CATSDLDRNTGELFF.

This clone was counted a few times. V gene TRBV9 combines with J gene TRBJ2-1, with TRBD1 matching over 8 bases. J gave up 6 bases and V 5 bases, and 4 bases lay outside the gene matches. The CDR3 runs 13 residues. Germline CDR1 reads SGDLS; CDR2 reads YYNGEE. The CDR3: CASRRTGTNEQFF. In DNA form, the CDR3 reads TGTGCCAGCAGGAGGACAGGGACCAATGAGCAGTTCTTC.

This clone counts as medium-sized. The chain has TRBV6-1 and TRBJ2-3, with TRBD1 as a possible D gene (6 bases). The CDR3 sequence is 13 residues long. CDR1 and CDR2 from the germline V gene are MNHNS and SASEGT. Trimming removed 3 bases from V and 5 bases from J, with 9 bases in between. The DNA of the CDR3 is TGTGCCAGCAGTGAGGGGGCGGAAGATACGCAGTATTTT. It yields the protein CASSEGAEDTQYF.

J is TRBJ2-5 and V is TRBV4-1, with D tentatively TRBD2 (6 bases). This CDR3 spans 15 amino acids. Trimming stripped 4 bases from V and 3 bases from J, with 15 bases between. Looked up from germline, CDR1 is MGHRA and CDR2 is YSYEKL. The CDR3 DNA is TGCGCCAGCAGCCGGTTTTTGGGCGGGAAAGAGACCCAGTACTTC. It yields the protein CASSRFLGGKETQYF.

The rearrangement uses TRBV6-5 and TRBJ2-1; TRBD2 matches at 13 bases. The CDR3 has 16 amino acids. V was clipped by 0 bases and J by 6 bases; unmatched bases: 2. The germline CDR1 and CDR2 sequences are MNHEY and SVGAGI. This CDR3 is CASSYSGLAGSNEQFF. The DNA for the CDR3 is TGTGCCAGCAGTTACTCGGGACTAGCGGGAAGCAATGAGCAGTTCTTC.

The chain recombines TRBV7-9 with TRBJ2-5; a weak D match, TRBD2 (6 bases). In germline, CDR1 is SEHNR, CDR2 FQNEAQ (reference sequence). The CDR3 covers 15 residues. V lost 1 base, J lost 4 bases, and 13 bases lay in between. The CDR3 sequence: CASSLEGSGGETQYF. Written as DNA, the CDR3 is TGTGCCAGCAGCTTAGAGGGTAGCGGAGGAGAGACCCAGTACTTC.

V is TRBV10-3 and J is TRBJ1-1, with 8 bases matching TRBD1. CDR3 length equals 13 residues. The trim removed 6 bases at V and 4 bases at J, leaving 4 bases unmatched. Germline V CDR1 and CDR2: ENHRY, SYGVKD. DNA for the CDR3: TGTGCCATCAGGCGAACAGGGGGCACTGAAGCTTTCTTT. Its translation: CAIRRTGGTEAFF.

This chain joins TRBV7-9 and TRBJ1-1; TRBD1 might be the D (5 bases). Trimming pared 5 bases from V and 1 base from J, leaving 11 bases between. The CDR3 consists of 14 residues. From germline, CDR1 is SEHNR and CDR2 FQNEAQ (reference sequence). The CDR3 sequence: CASSQGLPNTEAFF. The DNA of the CDR3 is TGTGCCAGCAGCCAGGGTCTCCCGAACACTGAAGCTTTCTTT.

V and J are TRBV5-4 and TRBJ2-1; 12 positions agree with TRBD2. Unmatched junction bases numbered 5, after V lost 4 bases and J lost 3 bases. Germline V gives CDR1 SGHNT, CDR2 YYREEE (reference sequence). The CDR3 is 16 amino acids. CDR3 region: CASSTTSGRIYNEQFF. CDR3 bases: TGTGCCAGCAGCACGACTAGCGGGAGAATCTACAATGAGCAGTTCTTC.

CDR3: CASKGEVYEQFF. The DNA for the CDR3 is TGTGCCAGCAAGGGAGAAGTCTATGAGCAGTTCTTC. This chain joins TRBV28 and TRBJ2-1, with D tentatively TRBD2 (5 bases). Germline values: CDR1 MDHEN, CDR2 SYDVKM. This CDR3 spans 12 amino acids. The V end was cut by 7 bases, the J end by 8 bases, with 12 bases between.

The chain joins TRBV6-5 to TRBJ2-1; TRBD2 is a possible D gene (6 bases). Looked up from germline, CDR1 is MNHEY and CDR2 is SVGAGI. CDR3 size: 14 residues. Trimming removed 5 bases at V and 8 bases at J, with 16 bases between. This CDR3 is CASSNRGREDEQFF. DNA for the CDR3: TGTGCCAGCAGTAACCGGGGAAGGGAGGATGAGCAGTTCTTC.

The rearrangement links TRBV14 to TRBJ2-1; D is uncertain. The CDR3 is made up of 12 amino acids. The germline V gene encodes CDR1 SGHDN and CDR2 FVKESK. V was shortened by 4 bases and J by 5 bases, with 6 bases between the two germline ends. CDR3 sequence reads: CASSRRDNEQFF. The CDR3 DNA reads as TGTGCCAGCAGCCGGAGAGACAATGAGCAGTTCTTC.

This chain connects TRBV27 to TRBJ1-5; TRBD1 is a possible D gene (5 bases). Germline loops: CDR1 MNHEY, CDR2 SMNVEV (reference sequence). There are 14 residues in the CDR3. V was shortened by 3 bases and J by 5 bases, with 11 bases between the two germline ends. DNA of the CDR3: TGTGCCAGCAGTTTTACAGGTAGTTATCAGCCCCAGCATTTT. Its protein is CASSFTGSYQPQHF.

The V gene is TRBV24-1, the J gene TRBJ2-7, with TRBD1 as a possible D gene (6 bases). This CDR3 comprises 13 residues. Trimming shortened V by 3 bases and J by 1 base, and 6 bases separated the two germline ends. CDR1 is KGHDR, CDR2 SFDVKD, per germline. Written as DNA, the CDR3 is TGTGCCACCAGTGATCAGGGGTCCTACGAGCAGTACTTC. It translates to CATSDQGSYEQYF.

The chain links TRBV7-3 to TRBJ2-3, with TRBD2 identical over 8 bases. The CDR3 spans 13 residues. Germline CDR1 SGHTA, CDR2 FQGTGA. The J segment lost 5 bases and the V segment lost 5 bases, leaving 3 bases of the junction unmatched. CDR3 region: CASSMTSEDTQYF. Written as DNA, the CDR3 is TGTGCCAGCAGCATGACTAGCGAAGATACGCAGTATTTT.

The chain recombines TRBV5-6 with TRBJ2-5; TRBD1 agrees at 7 bases. In germline, CDR1 is SGHDT, CDR2 YYEEEE. The CDR3 is 14 amino acids. After removal of 1 base from V and 5 bases from J, the junction contained 5 bases not matched to a gene. CDR3 sequence: CASSLFDREETQYF. DNA for the CDR3: TGTGCCAGCAGCTTGTTTGACAGGGAGGAGACCCAGTACTTC.

CDR3 amino acids: CASSYSGIQYF. Written as DNA, the CDR3 is TGTGCCAGCAGTTATTCGGGCATTCAGTACTTC. This chain joins TRBV6-5 and TRBJ2-4, with D unclear. V lost 3 bases to trimming and J lost 9 bases, with 6 bases between them. Germline CDR1 reads MNHEY; CDR2 reads SVGAGI. This CDR3 has 11 amino acids.

This chain connects TRBV12-3 or TRBV12-4 to TRBJ2-4; 7 nucleotides match TRBD1. The CDR3 is made up of 11 amino acids. V trimming: 5 bases; J trimming: 12 bases; junction bases outside the gene matches: 4. CDR3 nucleotides: TGTGCCAGCAGTAGAGGACAGGCTCAGTACTTC. Its translation is CASSRGQAQYF.

The V gene is TRBV3-1 (or the pseudogene TRBV3-2), the J gene TRBJ2-3; 7 nucleotides match TRBD1. The V segment lost 4 bases and the J segment 5 bases; nucleotides outside the gene matches: 3. The CDR3 is 13 residues long. Germline V lookup: CDR1 LGHDT, CDR2 YNNKEL (reference sequence). CDR3 nucleotides: TGTGCCAGCAGCCGTACAGGGGAAGATACGCAGTATTTT. This sequence encodes CASSRTGEDTQYF.

This chain uses TRBV4-1 with TRBJ2-5, with 11 bases lining up with TRBD2. CDR1 is MGHRA and CDR2 is YSYEKL in the germline V gene. V lost 3 bases to trimming and J lost 4 bases; unmatched junction nucleotides: 7. The CDR3 spans 16 residues. The CDR3 DNA is TGCGCCAGCAGCCACCCCACTAGCGGGAGAGGAGAGACCCAGTACTTC. Translating gives CASSHPTSGRGETQYF.

The genes are TRBV6-6 and TRBJ2-6; possible D gene TRBD1, 5 bases. There are 18 residues in the CDR3. Germline assignment: CDR1 MNHNY and CDR2 SVGAGI (reference sequence). Trimming left V 5 bases short and J 0 bases short, with 17 bases between. CDR3 in amino acids: CASSRWTSGTSGANVLTF. The CDR3, as DNA: TGTGCCAGCAGTCGATGGACAAGTGGAACCTCTGGGGCCAACGTCCTGACTTTC.

The J gene is TRBJ1-4, the V gene TRBV28; TRBD1 might be the D (6 bases). This CDR3 region has 12 residues. CDR1 and CDR2 (germline): MDHEN, SYDVKM. Trimming took off 10 bases at V and 4 bases at J, with 10 bases between the two ends. CDR3 sequence: CATTDSNEKLFF. The CDR3, as DNA: TGTGCCACCACGGACAGTAATGAAAAACTGTTTTTT.